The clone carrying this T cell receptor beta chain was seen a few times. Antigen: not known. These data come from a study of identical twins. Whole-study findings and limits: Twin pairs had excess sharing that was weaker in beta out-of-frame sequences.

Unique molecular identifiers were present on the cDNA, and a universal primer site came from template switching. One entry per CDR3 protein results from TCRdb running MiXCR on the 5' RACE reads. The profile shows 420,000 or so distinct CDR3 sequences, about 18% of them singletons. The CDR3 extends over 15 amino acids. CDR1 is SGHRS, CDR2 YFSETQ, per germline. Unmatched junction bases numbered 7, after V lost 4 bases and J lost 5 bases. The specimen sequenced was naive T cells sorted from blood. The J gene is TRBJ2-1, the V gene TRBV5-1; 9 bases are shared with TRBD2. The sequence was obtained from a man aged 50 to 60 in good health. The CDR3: CASSPLAGDDNEQFF. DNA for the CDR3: TGCGCCAGCAGCCCTTTAGCGGGAGATGACAATGAGCAGTTCTTC.